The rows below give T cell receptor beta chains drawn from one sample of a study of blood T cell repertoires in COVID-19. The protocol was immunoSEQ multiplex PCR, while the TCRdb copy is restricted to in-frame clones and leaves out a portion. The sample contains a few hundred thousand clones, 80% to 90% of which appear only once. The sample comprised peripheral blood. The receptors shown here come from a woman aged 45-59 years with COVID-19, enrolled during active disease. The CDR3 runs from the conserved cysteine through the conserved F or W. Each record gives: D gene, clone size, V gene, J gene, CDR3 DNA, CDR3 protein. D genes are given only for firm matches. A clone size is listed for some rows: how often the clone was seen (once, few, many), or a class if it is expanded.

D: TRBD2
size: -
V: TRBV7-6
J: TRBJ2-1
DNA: TGTGCCAGCAGCCCGTTTAAGTCGAGCGGGATTTGGGATGAGCAGTTCTTC
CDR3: CASSPFKSSGIWDEQFF

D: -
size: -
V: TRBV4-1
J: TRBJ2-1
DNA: TGCGCCAGCAGCCAAGACGCCGGGAGCTCCTACAATGAGCAGTTCTTC
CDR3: CASSQDAGSSYNEQFF

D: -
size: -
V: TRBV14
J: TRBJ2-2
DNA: TGTGCCAGCACCCGAGTCAGGGGAACCGGGGAGCTGTTTTTT
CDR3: CASTRVRGTGELFF

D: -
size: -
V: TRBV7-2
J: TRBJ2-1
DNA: TGTGCCAGCAAAGGGAGCTCCTACAATGAGCAGTTCTTC
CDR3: CASKGSSYNEQFF

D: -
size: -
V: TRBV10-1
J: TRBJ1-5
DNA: TGCGCCAGCATTTACGGACAGCTAAATCAGCCCCAGCATTTT
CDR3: CASIYGQLNQPQHF

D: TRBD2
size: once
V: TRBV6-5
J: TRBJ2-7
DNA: TGTGCCAGCAGTACCCAAGCGGGAGCTCCCTACGAGCAGTACTTC
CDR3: CASSTQAGAPYEQYF

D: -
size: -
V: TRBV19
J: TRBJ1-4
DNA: TGTGCCAGTAGTATCACTCATACAGGACGCACTAATGAAAAACTGTTTTTT
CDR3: CASSITHTGRTNEKLFF

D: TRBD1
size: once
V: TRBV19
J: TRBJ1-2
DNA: TGTGCCAGTAGTATAAAAGGGGGCGGCTATGGCTACACCTTC
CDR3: CASSIKGGGYGYTF

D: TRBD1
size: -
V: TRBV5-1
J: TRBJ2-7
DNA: TGCGCCAGCAGCCTAGGGACAGCTTCCTACGAGCAGTACTTC
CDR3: CASSLGTASYEQYF

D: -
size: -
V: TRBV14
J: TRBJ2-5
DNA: TGTGCCAGCAGCTTCTTAGAGACCCAGTACTTC
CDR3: CASSFLETQYF

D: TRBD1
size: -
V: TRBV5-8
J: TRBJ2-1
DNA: TGTGCCGACAGGGGGACGAGCTCCTACAATGAGCAGTTCTTC
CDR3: CADRGTSSYNEQFF

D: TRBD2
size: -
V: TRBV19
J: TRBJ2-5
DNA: TGTGCCAGTAATAAGCGGGAGGGGCAAGAGACCCAGTACTTC
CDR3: CASNKREGQETQYF

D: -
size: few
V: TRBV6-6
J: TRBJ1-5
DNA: TGTGCCACCGGGGGGAACCCGGCGCATCAGCCCCAGCATTTT
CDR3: CATGGNPAHQPQHF

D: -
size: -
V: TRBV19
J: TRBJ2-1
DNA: TGTGCCAGTAGTATAGGGAGGGTCTGGTCCTACAATGAGCAGTTCTTC
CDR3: CASSIGRVWSYNEQFF

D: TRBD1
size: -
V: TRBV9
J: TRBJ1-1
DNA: TGTGCCAGCAGCGCCGGACAGGGGTCAAGAGCTTTCTTT
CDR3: CASSAGQGSRAFF

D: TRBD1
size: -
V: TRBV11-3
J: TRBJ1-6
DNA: TGTGCCAGCAGCTTAGTCGGGACAGAGAATTCACCCCTCCACTTT
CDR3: CASSLVGTENSPLHF

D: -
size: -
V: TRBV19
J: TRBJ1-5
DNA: TGTGCCAGTGAATCAGGTATGGGTAATCAGCCCCAGCATTTT
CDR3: CASESGMGNQPQHF

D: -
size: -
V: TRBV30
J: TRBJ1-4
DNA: TGTGCCTGGAGTGGTCCTAGCGACGAAAAACTGTTTTTT
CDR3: CAWSGPSDEKLFF

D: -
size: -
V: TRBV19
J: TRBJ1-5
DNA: TGTGCCAGTAGTATAGACCACGGGTGGAGCAATCAGCCCCAGCATTTT
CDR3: CASSIDHGWSNQPQHF

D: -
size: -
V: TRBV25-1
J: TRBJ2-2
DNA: TGTGCCAGCTCCCGGACAGTCCACACCGGGGAGCTGTTTTTT
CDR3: CASSRTVHTGELFF

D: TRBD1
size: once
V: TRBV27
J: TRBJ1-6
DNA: TGTGCCAGCAGAGGGACAGGGGGCTCATCACCCCTCCACTTT
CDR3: CASRGTGGSSPLHF

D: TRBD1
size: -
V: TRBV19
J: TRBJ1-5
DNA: TGTGCCAGTAGTCGGACAGGCAGAGGCAATCAGCCCCAGCATTTT
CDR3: CASSRTGRGNQPQHF

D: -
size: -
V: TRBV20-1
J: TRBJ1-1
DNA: TGCAGTGCTCTCCGCACTGAAGCTTTCTTT
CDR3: CSALRTEAFF

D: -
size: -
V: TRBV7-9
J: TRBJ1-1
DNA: TGTGCCAGCAGCGATTACGGAGCCACTGAAGCTTTCTTT
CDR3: CASSDYGATEAFF

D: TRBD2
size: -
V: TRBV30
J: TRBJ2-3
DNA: TGTGCCTGGAGCGGCCCTACTAGCGGGAGTGGTACAGATACGCAGTATTTT
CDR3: CAWSGPTSGSGTDTQYF

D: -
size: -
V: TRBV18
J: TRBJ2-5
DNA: TGTGCCAGCTCACCAGTGAACACGGGAACGGTGACCCAGTACTTC
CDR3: CASSPVNTGTVTQYF

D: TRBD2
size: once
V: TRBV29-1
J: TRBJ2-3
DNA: TGCAGCGCCACTAGCGGCACAGATACGCAGTATTTT
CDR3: CSATSGTDTQYF

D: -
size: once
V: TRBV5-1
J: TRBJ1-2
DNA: TGCGCCAGCAGCGCGGACAGCTCTAACTATGGCTACACCTTC
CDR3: CASSADSSNYGYTF

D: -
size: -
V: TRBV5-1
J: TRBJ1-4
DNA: TGCGCCAGCAGCTTGGCCCGGTCAGACATTGAAAAACTGTTTTTT
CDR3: CASSLARSDIEKLFF

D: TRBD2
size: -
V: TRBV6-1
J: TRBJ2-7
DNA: TGTGCCAGCAGCTCCCTAAGCGGGAAGTACGAGCAGTACTTC
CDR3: CASSSLSGKYEQYF

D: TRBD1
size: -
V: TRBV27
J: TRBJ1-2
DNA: TGTGCCAGCAGTTCCATTATCGCCTTGGGACAGAGCTATGGCTACACCTTC
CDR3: CASSSIIALGQSYGYTF

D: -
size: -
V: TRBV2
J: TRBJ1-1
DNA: TGTGCCAGCAGTGAGTCAGCGGGGAGCACTGAAGCTTTCTTT
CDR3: CASSESAGSTEAFF

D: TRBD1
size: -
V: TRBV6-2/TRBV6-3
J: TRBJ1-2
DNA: TGTGCCAGCAGTTACGTCAGGGGGAGATCTATTAACTATGGCTACACCTTC
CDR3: CASSYVRGRSINYGYTF

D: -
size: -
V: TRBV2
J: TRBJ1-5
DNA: TGTGCCAGCAGTTGGGGGGAGGACTCACAGCCCCAGCATTTT
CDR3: CASSWGEDSQPQHF

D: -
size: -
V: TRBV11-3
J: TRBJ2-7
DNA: TGTGCCAGCAGCCTCCTAACCTCCGCCGAGCAGTACTTC
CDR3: CASSLLTSAEQYF

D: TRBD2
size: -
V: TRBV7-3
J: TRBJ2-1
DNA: TGTGCCAGCAGCAAAGGGACTAGCGGGAGGGCCGGTGAGCAGTTCTTC
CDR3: CASSKGTSGRAGEQFF

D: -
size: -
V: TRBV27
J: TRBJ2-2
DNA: TGTGCCAGCAGTTTAGGGGGGTACACCGGGGAGCTGTTTTTT
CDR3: CASSLGGYTGELFF

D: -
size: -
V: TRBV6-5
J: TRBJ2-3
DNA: TGTGCCAGCAGTTACTCGTCCCAACTAGTCATAGATACGCAGTATTTT
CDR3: CASSYSSQLVIDTQYF

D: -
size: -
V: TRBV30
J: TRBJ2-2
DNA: TGTGCCCGTTTAAACAGCAGGGGCTCGACCGGGGAGCTGTTTTTT
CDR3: CARLNSRGSTGELFF

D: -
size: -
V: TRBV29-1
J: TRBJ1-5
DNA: TGCAGCGTTGAAGATGGCATATTCCGACTGCATTTT
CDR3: CSVEDGIFRLHF

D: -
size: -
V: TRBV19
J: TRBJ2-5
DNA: TGTGCCAGTAGTATAGACCGGGAGACCCAGTACTTC
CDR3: CASSIDRETQYF

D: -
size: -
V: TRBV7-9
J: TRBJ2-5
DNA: TGTGCCAGCAGCTTAAAGCTATACGAGACCCAGTACTTC
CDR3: CASSLKLYETQYF